This T cell receptor (beta chain) originates from a study of blood T cell repertoires in COVID-19. Produced via immunoSEQ multiplex PCR; TCRdb's table is partial and in-frame only. The sample records about 360,000 clones, around 87% being singletons. The CDR3 runs 13 residues. V was clipped by 7 bases and J by 3 bases; unmatched bases: 3. Germline lookup yields CDR1 MNHEY and CDR2 SVGAGI. The chain uses TRBV6-5 and TRBJ2-7; 10 bases align to TRBD2. The receptor's source is a human donor in a cohort sampled during active COVID-19. What was sequenced was peripheral blood. Here the CDR3 DNA reads TGTGCCAGCACGGCTAGCGGGAGCTACGAGCAGTACTTC. Protein: CASTASGSYEQYF.